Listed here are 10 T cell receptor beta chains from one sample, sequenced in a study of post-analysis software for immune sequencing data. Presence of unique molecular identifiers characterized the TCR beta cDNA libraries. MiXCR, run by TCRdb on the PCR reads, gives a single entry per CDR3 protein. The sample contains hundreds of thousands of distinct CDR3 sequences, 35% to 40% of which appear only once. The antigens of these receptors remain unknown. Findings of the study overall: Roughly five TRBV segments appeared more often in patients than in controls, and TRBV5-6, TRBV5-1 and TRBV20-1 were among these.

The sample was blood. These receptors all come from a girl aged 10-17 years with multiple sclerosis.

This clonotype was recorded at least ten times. The chain's CDR3 is CASSQEGYSSQETQYF. The DNA for the CDR3 is TGTGCCAGCAGCCAAGAGGGGTATTCGTCCCAAGAGACCCAGTACTTC. The genes are TRBV28 and TRBJ2-5, with D perhaps matching TRBD1 or TRBD2 (5 bases each). The V gene lost 6 bases and the J gene lost 1 base, with 18 bases spanning the gap. CDR3 length: 16 residues. CDR1 is MDHEN, CDR2 SYDVKM, per germline.

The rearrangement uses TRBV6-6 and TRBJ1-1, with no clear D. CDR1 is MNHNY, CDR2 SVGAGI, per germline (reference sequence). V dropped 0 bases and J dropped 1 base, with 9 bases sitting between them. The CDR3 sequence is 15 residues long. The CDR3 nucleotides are TGTGCCAGCAGTTACTCGAACCCCGCGAACACTGAAGCTTTCTTT. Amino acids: CASSYSNPANTEAFF.

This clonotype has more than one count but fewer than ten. CDR3 coding DNA: TGTGCCAGCAGCCCAGCGACTAGACCCCTTAACAATGAGCAGTTCTTC. It encodes CASSPATRPLNNEQFF. The V call is TRBV3-1, the J call TRBJ2-1, with D possibly matching TRBD2 (6 bases). CDR1 is LGHDT and CDR2 is YNNKEL in the germline V gene (reference sequence). Trimming shortened V by 4 bases and J by 5 bases, and 18 bases separated the two germline ends. CDR3 length equals 16 residues.

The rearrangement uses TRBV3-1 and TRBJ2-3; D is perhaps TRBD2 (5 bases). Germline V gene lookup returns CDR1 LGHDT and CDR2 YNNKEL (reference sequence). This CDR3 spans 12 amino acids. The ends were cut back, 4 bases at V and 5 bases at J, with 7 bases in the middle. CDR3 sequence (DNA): TGTGCCAGCAGCCTAGGGAGAGATACGCAGTATTTT. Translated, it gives CASSLGRDTQYF.

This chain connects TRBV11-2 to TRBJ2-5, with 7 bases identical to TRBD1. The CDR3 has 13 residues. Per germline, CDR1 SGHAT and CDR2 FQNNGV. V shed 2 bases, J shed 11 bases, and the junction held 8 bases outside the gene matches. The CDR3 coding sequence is TGTGCCAGCAGCTTAAACAGGGGTTGGGAGCAGTACTTC. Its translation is CASSLNRGWEQYF.

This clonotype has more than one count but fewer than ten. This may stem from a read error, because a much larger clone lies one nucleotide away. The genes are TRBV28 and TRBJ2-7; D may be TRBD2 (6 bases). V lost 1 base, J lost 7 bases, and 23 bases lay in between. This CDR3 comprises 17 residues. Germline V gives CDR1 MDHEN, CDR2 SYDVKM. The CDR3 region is CASSLFGRRAGGNEQYF. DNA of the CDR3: TGTGCCAGCAGTTTATTTGGGAGGCGGGCAGGAGGCAATGAGCAGTACTTC.

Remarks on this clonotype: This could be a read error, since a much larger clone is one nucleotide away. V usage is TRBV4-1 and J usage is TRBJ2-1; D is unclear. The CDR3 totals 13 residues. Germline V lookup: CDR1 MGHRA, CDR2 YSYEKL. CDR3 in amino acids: CTSSQAIYNEQFF. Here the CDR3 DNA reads TGCACCAGCAGCCAGGCCATTTACAATGAGCAGTTCTTC.

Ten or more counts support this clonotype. In DNA form, the CDR3 reads TGCAGTGCTAGTGCTACCTTAGCGGAAAGACCCACAGATACGCAGTATTTT. This codes for CSASATLAERPTDTQYF. V usage is TRBV20-1 and J usage is TRBJ2-3; tentative D call: TRBD2 (6 bases). This CDR3 region has 17 residues. CDR1 and CDR2 (germline): DFQATT, SNEGSKA (reference sequence). V was clipped by 3 bases and J by 2 bases, with 21 bases between them.

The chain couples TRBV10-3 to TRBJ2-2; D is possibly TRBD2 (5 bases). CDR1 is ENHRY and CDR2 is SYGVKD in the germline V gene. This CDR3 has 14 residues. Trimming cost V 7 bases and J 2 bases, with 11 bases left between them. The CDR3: CAITEGPNTGELFF. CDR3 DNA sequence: TGTGCCATCACCGAGGGCCCCAACACCGGGGAGCTGTTTTTT.

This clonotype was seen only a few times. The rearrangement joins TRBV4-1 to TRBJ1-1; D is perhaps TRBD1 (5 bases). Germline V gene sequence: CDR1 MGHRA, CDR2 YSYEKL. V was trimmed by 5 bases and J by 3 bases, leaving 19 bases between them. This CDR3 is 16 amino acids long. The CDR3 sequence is CASSVRGSKPDTEAFF. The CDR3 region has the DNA TGCGCCAGCAGCGTCCGGGGCTCCAAGCCCGACACTGAAGCTTTCTTT.